The entry that follows covers one T cell receptor beta chain sequence. Its antigen is not known. This may stem from a read error, because a much larger clone lies one nucleotide away. CDR1 SGHNT and CDR2 YYREEE come from the germline V gene (reference sequence). The CDR3 has 13 amino acids. V lost 2 bases and J lost 4, with 8 bases in between. The record originates from a study of T cell repertoires in cytomegalovirus infection. Whole-study results and caveats: HLA-C-restricted TCR beta clonotypes specific for CMV led the ex vivo response. Of the TCR beta families, the public ones yielded a cumulative frequency that identified carriers of CMV plus the relevant HLA.

TCRdb re-called the reads with MiXCR, one entry per CDR3 protein. The table lists some 920,000 distinct CDR3 sequences, around 31% of them singletons. This TCR came from a human donor in good health (CMV status not recorded). Some clones in this sample may be carry-over from other donors' samples. Sequenced here: cultured CD8+ T cells from PBMCs, sampled from culture after CMV antigen stimulation. The J gene is TRBJ2-3, the V gene TRBV5-4; D gene ambiguous. CDR3 coding DNA: TGTGCCAGCAGCTTAGGAAAGGCAGATACGCAGTATTTT. Its translation: CASSLGKADTQYF.